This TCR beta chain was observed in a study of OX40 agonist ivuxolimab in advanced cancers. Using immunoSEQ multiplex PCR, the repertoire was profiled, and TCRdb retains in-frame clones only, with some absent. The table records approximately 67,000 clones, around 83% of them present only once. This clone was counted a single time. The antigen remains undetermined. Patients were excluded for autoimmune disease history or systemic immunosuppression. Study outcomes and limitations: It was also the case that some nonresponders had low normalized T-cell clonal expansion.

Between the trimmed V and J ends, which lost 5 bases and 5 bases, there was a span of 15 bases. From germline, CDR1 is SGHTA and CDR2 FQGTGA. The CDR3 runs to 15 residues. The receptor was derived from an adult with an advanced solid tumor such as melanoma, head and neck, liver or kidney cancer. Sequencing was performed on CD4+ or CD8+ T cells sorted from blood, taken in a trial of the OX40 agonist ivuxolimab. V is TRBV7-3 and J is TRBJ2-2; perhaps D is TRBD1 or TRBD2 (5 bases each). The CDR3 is CASSPRGPLTGELFF. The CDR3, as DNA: TGTGCCAGCAGCCCCCGGGGACCATTAACCGGGGAGCTGTTTTTT.